The clone carrying this T cell receptor beta chain was observed a handful of times. What it recognizes is unknown. Per germline, CDR1 SGHRS and CDR2 YFSETQ. Trimming left V 0 bases short and J 0 bases short, with 11 bases between. CDR3 size: 16 residues. These data are taken from a study of identical twins. Study-wide points: Twin pairs had excess sharing that was weaker in beta out-of-frame sequences.

TCRdb reprocessed the 5' RACE reads with MiXCR, giving one entry per CDR3 protein. The sample has some 900,000 distinct CDR3 sequences, 9% to 15% seen once. In addition, the sample was reused for a study of yellow fever vaccine responses in identical twins. This second report adds: On the reported evidence, twins' vaccine T cell responses seemed partly convergent and partly personalized.

Sequencing input: PBMCs. The V call is TRBV5-1, the J call TRBJ2-3; D is perhaps TRBD1 or TRBD2 (5 bases each). The TCR originated in a woman aged 18-29 years in good health. The CDR3 here is CASSLDVGASTDTQYF. CDR3 DNA: TGCGCCAGCAGCTTGGATGTCGGGGCTAGCACAGATACGCAGTATTTT.